The sequence of this TCR beta chain was determined in a study of shared clonotypes between healthy human individuals. Of note for this clone: Its antigen is not known.

V was pared by 0 bases and J by 4 bases, with 17 bases between. The length of the CDR3 is 16 residues. Germline CDR1 and CDR2: SGHKS and YYEKEE (reference sequence). General study findings and limits: Naive subsets tended to show greater estimated richness than memory subsets. Limitation of the genetic and exposure-history diversity represented came from the few donors.

Profiled with immunoSEQ multiplex PCR; TCRdb holds only in-frame clones, not every one. The repertoire has roughly 1 million clones, about 80% of them found once; the top ten carry about 1.5%. The sequence was collected from a man aged 18-30 years in good health. Sequences were obtained from memory CD4+ T cells sorted from blood. Documented subset: CD45RA-negative fraction. The V gene is TRBV5-5, the J gene TRBJ2-7, with D possibly being TRBD1 (6 bases). The CDR3 DNA is TGTGCCAGCAGCTTGGCACCCCAGGGGACCCTATACGAGCAGTACTTC. Amino acid sequence: CASSLAPQGTLYEQYF.